The source of this TCR beta chain is a study of blood T cell repertoires in COVID-19. Study-wide background: The analysed material was cDNA or gDNA that came from T cells, B-cell-depleted T cells, or PBMCs.

Sequencing used immunoSEQ multiplex PCR; TCRdb keeps in-frame clones, though not all of them. The table shows 350,000 to 400,000 clones, with 85% to 90% occurring only once. There are 17 residues in the CDR3. Trimming cost V 0 bases and J 5 bases; bases outside gene matches: 9. CDR1 is LNHDA and CDR2 is SQIVND in the germline V gene (reference sequence). The sequence was obtained from a man in his late teens or twenties with active or convalescent COVID-19. V usage is TRBV19 and J usage is TRBJ1-5; 8 bases fit TRBD1. The source material was peripheral blood. The CDR3 loop is CASSIDSISGGDQPQHF. Written as DNA, the CDR3 is TGTGCCAGTAGTATAGATAGTATCTCAGGGGGCGATCAGCCCCAGCATTTT.